This TCR beta chain was found in a study of OX40 agonist ivuxolimab in advanced cancers. Some clones are missing from TCRdb's copy, which holds only in-frame ones; the method was immunoSEQ multiplex PCR. The sample holds 65,000 to 95,000 clones, approximately 86% seen once. This CDR3 is built from 15 residues. In germline, CDR1 is SGHNT, CDR2 YYREEE (reference sequence). Trimming cost V 2 bases and J 3 bases; bases outside gene matches: 2. Specimen: CD4+ or CD8+ T cells sorted from blood, collected in a trial of the OX40 agonist ivuxolimab. The receptor's source is an adult with an advanced solid tumor such as melanoma, head and neck, liver or kidney cancer. The V gene is TRBV5-4, the J gene TRBJ2-1, with 10 nucleotides matching TRBD2. The CDR3 bases are TGTGCCAGCAGCTTCCCTAGCGGGAGCTACAATGAGCAGTTCTTC. This encodes CASSFPSGSYNEQFF.